Shown below are 20 T cell receptor beta chains from a single sample sequenced in a study of T cells in Graves' hyperthyroidism and ophthalmopathy. TCR beta CDR3 sequences were amplified from RNA transcripts. TCR CDR3 underwent first-round RT-PCR with the HTBI primer set. TCRdb passed the multiplex PCR reads through MiXCR, listing each CDR3 protein once. Of about 300,000 distinct CDR3 sequences listed, about 19% are singletons. Sequenced material: blood. The source of these receptors is a man aged 45 to 65 with Graves' ophthalmopathy.

As regards this clonotype: This may come from a read error, since a much larger clone is one base off. The chain is built from TRBV29-1 and TRBJ1-1; a weak D match, TRBD1 (6 bases). The CDR3 is made up of 13 amino acids. Germline loops: CDR1 SQVTM, CDR2 ANQGSEA. CDR3 DNA: TGCAGCGCGGAAGGACAGATAAACACTGAAACTTTCTTT. Translated: CSAEGQINTETFF.

This clonotype was seen only a few times. The chain has TRBV5-1 and TRBJ2-7; 9 bases agree with TRBD1. CDR3 length: 15 residues. Germline V gives CDR1 SGHRS, CDR2 YFSETQ. Trimming removed 4 bases from V and 3 bases from J; junction bases left unmatched: 8. The CDR3 DNA sequence: TGCGCCAGCAGCCTAGGGACAGGGAAAGGCTACGAGCAGTACTTC. Amino acid sequence: CASSLGTGKGYEQYF.

In its sample, this clonotype was seen a few times. The J gene is TRBJ2-7, the V gene TRBV27, with D possibly TRBD2 on 6 matching bases. Germline lookup yields CDR1 MNHEY and CDR2 SMNVEV (reference sequence). With 4 bases removed from V and 7 bases from J, the gap between germline ends came to 17 bases. The CDR3 has 14 residues. CDR3 nucleotide sequence: TGTGCCAGCAGTTCGGAACTGCGGGGCTGGGAGCAGTACTTC. Its translation is CASSSELRGWEQYF.

In this sample, this clonotype turned up many times. V and J are TRBV27 and TRBJ1-4; possible D gene TRBD1, 5 bases. Germline CDR1 is MNHEY and CDR2 is SMNVEV (reference sequence). Trimming removed 5 bases at V and 6 bases at J, with 19 bases between. The CDR3 contains 16 residues. The CDR3: CASSPLHKGPDEKLFF. DNA for the CDR3: TGTGCCAGCAGTCCCCTTCACAAGGGGCCGGATGAAAAACTGTTTTTT.

This clonotype has ten or more counts. The chain is built from TRBV11-2 and TRBJ2-7; D is possibly TRBD2 (6 bases). The CDR3 contains 15 residues. Trimming removed 4 bases at V and 0 bases at J, with 13 bases between. Germline CDR1 and CDR2: SGHAT and FQNNGV. DNA for the CDR3: TGTGCCAGCAGCTCGGGACTCGGAGGCTCCTACGAGCAGTACTTC. Translating gives CASSSGLGGSYEQYF.

The V call is TRBV10-3, the J call TRBJ2-1, with D tentatively TRBD1 (5 bases). With 8 bases removed from V and 4 bases from J, the gap between germline ends came to 9 bases. CDR1 and CDR2 (germline): ENHRY, SYGVKD. This CDR3 is 12 amino acids long. The CDR3, as DNA: TGTGCCATCGGACGGACATACAATGAGCAGTTCTTC. It codes for CAIGRTYNEQFF.

V usage is TRBV28 and J usage is TRBJ2-5; weak D call: TRBD1 (6 bases). Germline CDR1 and CDR2: MDHEN and SYDVKM. The CDR3 has 14 amino acids. Trimming removed 1 base from V and 6 bases from J, with 12 bases in between. CDR3 DNA sequence: TGTGCCAGCAGTTTATATGGGGGCCGGAAGACCCAGTACTTC. It translates to CASSLYGGRKTQYF.

This clonotype was recorded a few times. This chain uses TRBV12-3 or TRBV12-4 with TRBJ1-6; 7 nucleotides line up with TRBD1. With 5 bases clipped from V and 10 bases from J, the junction kept 8 bases outside the gene matches. The CDR3 consists of 14 residues. CDR3 sequence (DNA): TGTGCCAGCAGTAGTAGGCAAGGGGGCTCACCCCTCCACTTT. It specifies CASSSRQGGSPLHF.

This clonotype was observed once. A much larger clone is a single base away; this may be a read error. This chain links TRBV18 with TRBJ1-1; D is possibly TRBD1 (5 bases). CDR1 KGHSH and CDR2 LQKENI come from the germline V gene. The CDR3 runs 12 residues. CDR3 in amino acids: CASPPGDGEAFF. In nucleotides, the CDR3 is TGTGCCAGCCCACCGGGGGACGGTGAAGCTTTCTTT.

In this sample, this clonotype turned up many times. The rearrangement links TRBV30 to TRBJ1-6; 7 bases line up with TRBD1. After removal of 1 base from V and 6 bases from J, the junction contained 3 bases not matched to a gene. This CDR3 is 14 amino acids long. Germline CDR1 is GTSNPN and CDR2 is SVGIG (reference sequence). As DNA, the CDR3 is TGTGCCTGGAGTGAGGGACAGAGTAATTCACCCCTCCACTTT. Protein: CAWSEGQSNSPLHF.

This clonotype turned up a few times. The CDR3: CAISESTGRYNSPLHF. The CDR3 nucleotides are TGTGCCATCAGTGAGTCTACAGGGAGATATAATTCACCCCTCCACTTT. The chain employs TRBV10-3 and TRBJ1-6; possible D gene TRBD1, 6 bases. The V end lost 0 bases, the J end lost 4 bases, and 10 bases lay between the germline ends. Germline-derived CDR1 and CDR2 are ENHRY and SYGVKD. This CDR3 comprises 16 residues.

The chain joins TRBV20-1 to TRBJ1-3; D uncertain. Trimming shortened V by 5 bases and J by 0 bases, and 8 bases separated the two germline ends. CDR3 length equals 13 residues. Germline CDR1 reads DFQATT; CDR2 reads SNEGSKA (reference sequence). Here the CDR3 DNA reads TGCAGTGCTGTGCCGATCTCTGGAAACACCATATATTTT. Its translation is CSAVPISGNTIYF.

This clonotype was recorded many times. V gene TRBV20-1 combines with J gene TRBJ2-1, with 10 bases matching TRBD2. The V and J ends lost 5 bases and 6 bases, in that order; junction bases with no gene match: 10. This CDR3 has 15 amino acids. Germline V CDR1 and CDR2: DFQATT, SNEGSKA (reference sequence). The CDR3 DNA reads as TGCAGTGCTGCACCTACTAGCGGGACCGGCAATGAGCAGTTCTTC. Its translation is CSAAPTSGTGNEQFF.

This clonotype was detected a few times. V usage is TRBV19 and J usage is TRBJ1-1; 9 bases align to TRBD1. The ends lost 3 bases at V and 4 bases at J; junction bases unmatched: 3. The germline gives CDR1 LNHDA, CDR2 SQIVND (reference sequence). This CDR3 has 14 amino acids. The CDR3 protein is CASSIGTGSTEAFF. CDR3 DNA: TGTGCCAGTAGTATTGGGACAGGGAGCACTGAAGCTTTCTTT.

The chain recombines TRBV3-1 with TRBJ1-2, with D possibly being TRBD1 (6 bases). The germline CDR1 and CDR2 sequences are LGHDT and YNNKEL (reference sequence). There are 14 residues in the CDR3. The V end lost 6 bases, the J end lost 6 bases, and 17 bases lay between the germline ends. In DNA form, the CDR3 reads TGTGCCAGCAGTTTTGGGGGGCTGAGGGATGGCTACACCTTC. Its translation is CASSFGGLRDGYTF.

This clonotype has only a few counts. The rearrangement uses TRBV12-3 or TRBV12-4 and TRBJ2-1; 14 positions agree with TRBD2. The CDR3 totals 15 residues. J was trimmed by 7 bases and V by 5 bases; bases with no gene match: 4. CDR3: CASSGTSGRRNEQFF. The CDR3 DNA sequence: TGTGCCAGCAGTGGGACTAGCGGGAGAAGAAATGAGCAGTTCTTC.

This clonotype came up a few times. The rearrangement links TRBV6-1 to TRBJ1-2, with D maybe TRBD1 (6 bases). CDR3 length: 12 residues. Germline CDR1 and CDR2: MNHNS and SASEGT. With 5 bases removed from V and 7 bases from J, the gap between germline ends came to 11 bases. CDR3 in amino acids: CASSSTGSGYTF. For the CDR3, the DNA is TGTGCCAGCAGTAGTACAGGGAGTGGCTACACCTTC.

At least ten counts were recorded for this clonotype. The rearrangement uses TRBV18 and TRBJ2-5, with TRBD1 identical over 9 bases. The V segment lost 8 bases and the J segment 3 bases; nucleotides outside the gene matches: 4. This CDR3 has 13 amino acids. The germline V gene has CDR1 KGHSH and CDR2 LQKENI. The CDR3 protein is CASTGTGKETQYF. The CDR3 DNA sequence: TGTGCCAGCACCGGGACAGGGAAAGAGACCCAGTACTTC.

This clonotype has more than one count but fewer than ten. The V and J genes are TRBV27 and TRBJ2-7; 7 bases map to TRBD2. The CDR3 totals 13 residues. J gave up 3 bases and V 6 bases, and 5 bases lay outside the gene matches. Germline V gene data show CDR1 as MNHEY and CDR2 as SMNVEV (reference sequence). The DNA of the CDR3 is TGTGCCAGCAGGGGAGGGTTAAACTACGAGCAGTACTTC. It specifies CASRGGLNYEQYF.

CDR3 DNA: TGCAGCGTCACAAAAAGGGAGAATACGCAGTATTTT. Its translation is CSVTKRENTQYF. The rearrangement joins TRBV29-1 to TRBJ2-3; the D gene is possibly TRBD2 (5 bases). The CDR3 loop spans 12 amino acids. The germline V gene has CDR1 SQVTM and CDR2 ANQGSEA. Trimming stripped 6 bases from V and 7 bases from J, with 14 bases between.